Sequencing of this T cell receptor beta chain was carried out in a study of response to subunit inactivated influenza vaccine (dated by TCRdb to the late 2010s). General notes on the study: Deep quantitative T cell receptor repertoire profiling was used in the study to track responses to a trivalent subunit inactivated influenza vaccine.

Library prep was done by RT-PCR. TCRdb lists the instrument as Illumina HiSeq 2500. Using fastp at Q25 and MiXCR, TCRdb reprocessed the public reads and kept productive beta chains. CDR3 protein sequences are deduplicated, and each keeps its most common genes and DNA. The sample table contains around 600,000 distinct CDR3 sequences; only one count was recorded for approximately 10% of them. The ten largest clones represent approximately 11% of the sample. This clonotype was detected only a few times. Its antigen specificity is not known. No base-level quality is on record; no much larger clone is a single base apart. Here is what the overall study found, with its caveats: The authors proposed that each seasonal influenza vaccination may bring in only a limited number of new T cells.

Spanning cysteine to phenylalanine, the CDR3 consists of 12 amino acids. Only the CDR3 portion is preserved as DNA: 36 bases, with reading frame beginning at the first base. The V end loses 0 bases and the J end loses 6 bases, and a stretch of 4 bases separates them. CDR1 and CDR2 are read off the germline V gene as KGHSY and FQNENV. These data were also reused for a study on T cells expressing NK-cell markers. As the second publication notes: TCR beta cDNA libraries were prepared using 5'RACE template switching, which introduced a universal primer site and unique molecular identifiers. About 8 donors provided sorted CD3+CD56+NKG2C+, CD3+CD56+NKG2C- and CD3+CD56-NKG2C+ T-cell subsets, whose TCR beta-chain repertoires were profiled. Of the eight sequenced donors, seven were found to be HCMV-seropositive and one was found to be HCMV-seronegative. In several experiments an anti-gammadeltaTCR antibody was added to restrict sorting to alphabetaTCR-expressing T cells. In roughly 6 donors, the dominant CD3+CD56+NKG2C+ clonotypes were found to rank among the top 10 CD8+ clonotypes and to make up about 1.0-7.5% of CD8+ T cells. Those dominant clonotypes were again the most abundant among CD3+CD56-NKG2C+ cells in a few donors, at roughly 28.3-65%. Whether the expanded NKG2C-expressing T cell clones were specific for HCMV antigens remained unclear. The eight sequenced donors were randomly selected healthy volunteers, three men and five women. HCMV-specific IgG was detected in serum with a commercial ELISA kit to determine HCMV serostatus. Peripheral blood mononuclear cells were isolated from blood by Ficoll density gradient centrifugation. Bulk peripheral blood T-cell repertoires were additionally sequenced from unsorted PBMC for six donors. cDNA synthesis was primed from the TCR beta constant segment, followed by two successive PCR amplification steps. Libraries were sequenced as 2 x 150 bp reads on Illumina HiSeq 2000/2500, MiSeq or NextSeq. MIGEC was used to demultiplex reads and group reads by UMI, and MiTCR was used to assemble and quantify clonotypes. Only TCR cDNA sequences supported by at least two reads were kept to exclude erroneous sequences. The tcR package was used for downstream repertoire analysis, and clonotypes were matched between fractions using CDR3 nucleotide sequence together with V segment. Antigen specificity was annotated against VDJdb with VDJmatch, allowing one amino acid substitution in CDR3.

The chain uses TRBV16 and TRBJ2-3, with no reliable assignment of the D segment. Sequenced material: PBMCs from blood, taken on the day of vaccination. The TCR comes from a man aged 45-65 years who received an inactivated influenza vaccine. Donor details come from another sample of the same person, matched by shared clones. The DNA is TGTGCCAGCAGCCAATCCGGGGATACGCAGTATTTT. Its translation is CASSQSGDTQYF.